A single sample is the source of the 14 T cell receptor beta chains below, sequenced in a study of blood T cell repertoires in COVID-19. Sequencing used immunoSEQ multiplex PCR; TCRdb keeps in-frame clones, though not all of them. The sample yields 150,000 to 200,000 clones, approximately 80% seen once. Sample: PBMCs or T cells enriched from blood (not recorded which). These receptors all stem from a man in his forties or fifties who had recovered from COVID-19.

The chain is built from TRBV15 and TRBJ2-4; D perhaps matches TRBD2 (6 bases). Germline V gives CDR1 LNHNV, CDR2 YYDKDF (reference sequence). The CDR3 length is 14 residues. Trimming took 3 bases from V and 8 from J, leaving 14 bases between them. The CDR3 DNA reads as TGTGCCACCAGCAGGGACTATCTGCCAGACATTCAGTACTTC. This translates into CATSRDYLPDIQYF. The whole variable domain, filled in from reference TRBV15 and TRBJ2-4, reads DAMVIQNPRYQVTQFGKPVTLSCSQTLNHNVMYWYQQKSSQAPKLLFHYYDKDFNNEADTPDNFQSRRPNTSFCFLDIRSPGLGDTAMYLCATSRDYLPDIQYFGAGTRLSVL.

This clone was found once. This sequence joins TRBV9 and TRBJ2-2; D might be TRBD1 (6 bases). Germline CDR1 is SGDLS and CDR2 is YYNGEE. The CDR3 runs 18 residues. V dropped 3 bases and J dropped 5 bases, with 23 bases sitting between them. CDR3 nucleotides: TGTGCCAGCAGCGCGCTTGGGCAGGGGCTTCCTGATACCGGGGAGCTGTTTTTT. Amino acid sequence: CASSALGQGLPDTGELFF.

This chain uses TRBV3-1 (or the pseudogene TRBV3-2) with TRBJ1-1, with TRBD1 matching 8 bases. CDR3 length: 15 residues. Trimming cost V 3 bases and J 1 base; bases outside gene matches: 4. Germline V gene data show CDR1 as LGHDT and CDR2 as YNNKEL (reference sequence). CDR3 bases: TGTGCCAGCAGCCAGGGGACAGGAGCGAACACTGAAGCTTTCTTT. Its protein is CASSQGTGANTEAFF.

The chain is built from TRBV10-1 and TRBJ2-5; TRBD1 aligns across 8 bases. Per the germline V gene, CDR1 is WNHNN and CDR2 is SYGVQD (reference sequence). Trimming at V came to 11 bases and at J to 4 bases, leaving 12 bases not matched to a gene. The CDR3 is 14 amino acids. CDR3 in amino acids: CAGPTQGEGETQYF. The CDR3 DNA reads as TGCGCCGGCCCCACACAGGGGGAAGGAGAGACCCAGTACTTC.

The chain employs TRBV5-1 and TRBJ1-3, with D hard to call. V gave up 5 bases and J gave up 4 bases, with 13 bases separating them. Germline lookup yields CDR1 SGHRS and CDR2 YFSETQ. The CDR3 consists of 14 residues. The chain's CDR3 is CASSLFGSGNTIYF. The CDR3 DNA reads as TGCGCCAGCAGTCTTTTTGGCTCAGGAAACACCATATATTTT.

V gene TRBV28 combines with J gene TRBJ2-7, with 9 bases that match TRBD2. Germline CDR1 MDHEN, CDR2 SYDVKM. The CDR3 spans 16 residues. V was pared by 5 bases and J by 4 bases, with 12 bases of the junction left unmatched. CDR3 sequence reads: CASSHHISGSGYEQYF. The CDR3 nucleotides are TGTGCCAGCAGTCACCACATTAGCGGGAGTGGGTACGAGCAGTACTTC.

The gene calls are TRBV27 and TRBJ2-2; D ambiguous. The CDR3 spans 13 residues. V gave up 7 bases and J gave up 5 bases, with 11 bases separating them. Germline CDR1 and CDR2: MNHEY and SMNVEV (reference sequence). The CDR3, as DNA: TGTGCCAGCAACGGCGGCGTAACCGGGGAGCTGTTTTTT. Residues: CASNGGVTGELFF.

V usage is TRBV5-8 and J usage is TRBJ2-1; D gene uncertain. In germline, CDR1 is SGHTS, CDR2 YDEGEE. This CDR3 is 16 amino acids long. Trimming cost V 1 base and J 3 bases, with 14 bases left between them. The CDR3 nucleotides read TGTGCCAGCAGCTTGACAGCCCCCTCCTACTACAATGAGCAGTTCTTC. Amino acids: CASSLTAPSYYNEQFF.

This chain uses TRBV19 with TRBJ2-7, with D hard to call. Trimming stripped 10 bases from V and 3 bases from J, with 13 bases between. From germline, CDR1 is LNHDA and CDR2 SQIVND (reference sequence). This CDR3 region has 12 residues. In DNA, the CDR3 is TGTGCCACCTCAGCCGCGGACTACGAGCAGTACTTC. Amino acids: CATSAADYEQYF.

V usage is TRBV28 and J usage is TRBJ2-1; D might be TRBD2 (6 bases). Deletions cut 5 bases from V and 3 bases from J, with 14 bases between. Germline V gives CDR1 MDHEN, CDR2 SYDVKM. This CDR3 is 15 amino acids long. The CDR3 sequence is CASSPIRDFYNEQFF. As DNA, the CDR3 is TGTGCCAGCAGTCCAATCCGGGACTTCTACAATGAGCAGTTCTTC.

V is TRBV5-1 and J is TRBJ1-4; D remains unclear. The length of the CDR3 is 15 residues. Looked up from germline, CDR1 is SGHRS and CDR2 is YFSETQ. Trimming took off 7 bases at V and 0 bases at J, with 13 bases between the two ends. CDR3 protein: CASRAPTATNEKLFF. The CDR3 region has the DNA TGCGCCAGCCGCGCCCCCACTGCAACTAATGAAAAACTGTTTTTT.

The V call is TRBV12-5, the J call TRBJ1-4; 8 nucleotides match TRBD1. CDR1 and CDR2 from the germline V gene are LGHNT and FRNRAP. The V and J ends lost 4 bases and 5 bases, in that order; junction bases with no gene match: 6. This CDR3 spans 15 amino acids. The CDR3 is CASGSPGQENEKLFF. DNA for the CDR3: TGTGCTAGTGGTTCGCCGGGACAGGAGAATGAAAAACTGTTTTTT.

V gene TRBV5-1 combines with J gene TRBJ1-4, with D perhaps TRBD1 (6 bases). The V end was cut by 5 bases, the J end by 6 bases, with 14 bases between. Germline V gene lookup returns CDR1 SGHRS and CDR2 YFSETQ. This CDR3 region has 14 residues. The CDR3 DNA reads TGCGCCAGCAGATCCGACAGGAGATATGAAAAACTGTTTTTT. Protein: CASRSDRRYEKLFF.

The CDR3 sequence is CASSPPRTSKDEQYF. The CDR3 nucleotides read TGTGCCAGCAGCCCGCCCCGGACTAGTAAGGACGAGCAGTACTTC. This chain uses TRBV3-1 (or the pseudogene TRBV3-2) with TRBJ2-7, with 7 nucleotides matching TRBD2. From germline, CDR1 is LGHDT and CDR2 YNNKEL (reference sequence). The CDR3 totals 15 residues. Losses at the gene ends were 4 bases for V and 5 bases for J; bases not matched to a gene: 11.